There are a few counts of the clone carrying this T cell receptor beta chain. What it binds is unknown. The sample originates from a study of cytomegalovirus exposure and HLA in healthy donors. Healthy bone marrow donors made up the donors. The germline gives CDR1 SGHKS, CDR2 YYEKEE (reference sequence). The V and J ends lost 4 bases and 4 bases, in that order; junction bases with no gene match: 10. The CDR3 consists of 15 residues. It was with 60 Vbeta and 13 Jbeta primers that the PCR ran. Clones were sequenced by immunoSEQ multiplex PCR, and TCRdb holds only the in-frame ones, with some missing. The repertoire holds 95,000 to 100,000 clones, with approximately 77% as singletons. Findings of the study overall: A missense variant in DCLRE1C was later tied to TCR beta V- and J-gene trimming. The authors reported that TCR beta sequences could predict HLA-A and HLA-B alleles. These predictions were accurate for most subjects in the first cohort. Cytomegalovirus association was assigned to about 150 TCR beta chains.

The chain recombines TRBV5-5 with TRBJ1-2, with 7 bases matching TRBD1. Sequencing was performed on PBMCs. This sequence originates from a female donor in good health and CMV-seronegative. The CDR3 is CASSHRQGGAYGYTF. CDR3 in DNA: TGTGCCAGCAGCCACCGACAGGGTGGCGCCTATGGCTACACCTTC.